This T cell receptor beta chain appears in the sequencing data of a study of lymphopenia after photon versus proton radiotherapy. V lost 3 bases and J lost 4; bases outside the gene matches: 7. The CDR3 is 16 residues long. The germline gives CDR1 MDHEN, CDR2 SYDVKM. Regarding the study as a whole: Authors raise, but do not show, better survival with proton therapy. Post-nadir diversity loss with photons came from oligoclonal expansion, particularly CD8+ Temra cells. Relative stability marked proton patients; photon patients lost diversity and naive cells.

As for this clone: What it recognizes is unknown.

Assay: immunoSEQ multiplex PCR; the TCRdb copy retains only in-frame clones and omits some. The data show around 20,000 clones, just under 85% seen once. The sequence came from a woman aged 45-65 years with pancreatic cancer. The genes are TRBV28 and TRBJ1-5; 9 nucleotides agree with TRBD1. Sequenced material: peripheral blood, taken from a patient treated with photon-based radiotherapy. DNA of the CDR3: TGTGCCAGCAGTTTTGGGCGAGACAGGGGGAATCAGCCCCAGCATTTT. Translating it yields CASSFGRDRGNQPQHF.